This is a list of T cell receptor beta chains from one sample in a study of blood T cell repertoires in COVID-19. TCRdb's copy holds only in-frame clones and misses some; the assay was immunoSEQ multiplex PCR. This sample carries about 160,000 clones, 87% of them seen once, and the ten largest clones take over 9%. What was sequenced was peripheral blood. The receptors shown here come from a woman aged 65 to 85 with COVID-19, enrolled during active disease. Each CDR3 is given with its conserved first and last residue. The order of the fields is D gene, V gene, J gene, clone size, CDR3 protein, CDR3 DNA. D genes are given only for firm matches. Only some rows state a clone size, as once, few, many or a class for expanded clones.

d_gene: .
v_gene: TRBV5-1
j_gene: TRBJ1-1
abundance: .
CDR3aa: CASSLVGVNTEAFF
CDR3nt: TGCGCCAGCAGCTTGGTAGGGGTGAACACTGAAGCTTTCTTT

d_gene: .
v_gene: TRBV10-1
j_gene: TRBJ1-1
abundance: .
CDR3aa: CASSELADTEAFF
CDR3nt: TGCGCCAGCAGTGAGCTAGCCGACACTGAAGCTTTCTTT

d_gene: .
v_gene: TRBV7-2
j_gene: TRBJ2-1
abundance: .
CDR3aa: CASSLEQGPNNEQFF
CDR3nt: TGTGCCAGCAGCTTAGAACAGGGCCCGAACAATGAGCAGTTCTTC

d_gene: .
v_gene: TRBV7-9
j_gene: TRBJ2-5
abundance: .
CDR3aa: CASSFRTEQETQYF
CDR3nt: TGTGCCAGCAGCTTCCGGACAGAACAAGAGACCCAGTACTTC

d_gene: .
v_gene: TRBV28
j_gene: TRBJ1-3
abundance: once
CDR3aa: CASQGSIGNTIYF
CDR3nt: TGTGCCTCCCAGGGGAGCATTGGAAACACCATATATTTT

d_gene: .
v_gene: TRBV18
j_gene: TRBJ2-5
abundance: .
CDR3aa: CASSRLEETQYF
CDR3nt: TGTGCCAGCTCACGCCTCGAGGAGACCCAGTACTTC

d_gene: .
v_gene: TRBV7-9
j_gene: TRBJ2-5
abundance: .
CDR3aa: CASSLISETQYF
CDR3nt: TGTGCCAGCAGCTTAATTTCGGAGACCCAGTACTTC

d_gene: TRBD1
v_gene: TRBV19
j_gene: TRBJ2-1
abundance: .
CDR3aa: CARNGDRVWDNEQFF
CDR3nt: TGTGCCAGGAACGGGGACAGGGTTTGGGACAATGAGCAGTTCTTC

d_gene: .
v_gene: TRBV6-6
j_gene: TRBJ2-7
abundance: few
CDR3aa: CASSYPRSGSERQYF
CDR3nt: TGTGCCAGCAGTTACCCGAGATCCGGGAGCGAGCGGCAGTACTTC

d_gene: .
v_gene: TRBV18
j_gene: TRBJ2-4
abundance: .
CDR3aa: CASSPPEGSYLAKNIQYF
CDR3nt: TGTGCCAGCTCACCACCGGAGGGCAGTTACTTAGCCAAAAACATTCAGTACTTC

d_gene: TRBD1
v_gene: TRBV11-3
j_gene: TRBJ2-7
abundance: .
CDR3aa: CASSGPGQVYEQYF
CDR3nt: TGTGCCAGCAGCGGGCCGGGACAGGTCTACGAGCAGTACTTC

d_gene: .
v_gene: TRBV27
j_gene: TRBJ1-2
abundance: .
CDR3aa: CASSPTGGRHYGYTF
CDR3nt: TGTGCCAGCAGTCCTACGGGGGGCCGGCACTATGGCTACACCTTC

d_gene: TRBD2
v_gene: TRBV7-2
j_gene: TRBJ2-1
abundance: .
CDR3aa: CASSLSGGPYNEQFF
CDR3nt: TGTGCCAGCAGCTTAAGCGGGGGGCCGTACAATGAGCAGTTCTTC

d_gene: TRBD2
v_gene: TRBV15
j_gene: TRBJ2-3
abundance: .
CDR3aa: CATSRAQRGSRDTQYF
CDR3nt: TGTGCCACCAGCAGAGCGCAGCGGGGGTCCCGAGATACGCAGTATTTT

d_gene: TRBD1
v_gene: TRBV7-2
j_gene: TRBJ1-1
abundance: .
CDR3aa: CASSSGQGFTEAFF
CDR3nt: TGTGCCAGCAGCTCCGGACAGGGGTTCACTGAAGCTTTCTTT

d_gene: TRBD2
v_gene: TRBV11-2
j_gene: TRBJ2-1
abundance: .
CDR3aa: CASSFSSGGGEQFF
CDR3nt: TGTGCCAGCAGCTTCTCTAGCGGGGGAGGTGAGCAGTTCTTC

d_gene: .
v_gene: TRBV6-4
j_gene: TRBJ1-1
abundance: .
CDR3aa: CASSAEWNTEAFF
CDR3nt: TGTGCCAGCAGTGCTGAGTGGAACACTGAAGCTTTCTTT

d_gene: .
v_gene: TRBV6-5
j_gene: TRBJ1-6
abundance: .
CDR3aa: CASSYSRGSHSPLHF
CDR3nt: TGTGCCAGCAGTTACTCGCGTGGGAGTCATTCACCCCTCCACTTT

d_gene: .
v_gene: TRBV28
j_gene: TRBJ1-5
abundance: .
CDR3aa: CASSSTAHQPQHF
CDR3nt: TGTGCCAGCAGTTCGACAGCCCATCAGCCCCAGCATTTT

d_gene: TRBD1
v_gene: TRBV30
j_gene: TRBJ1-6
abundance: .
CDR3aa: CAWRQGNSPLHF
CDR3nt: TGTGCCTGGCGACAGGGGAATTCACCCCTCCACTTT

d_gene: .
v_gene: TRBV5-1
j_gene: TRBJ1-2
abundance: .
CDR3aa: CASSLATGGSPGYTF
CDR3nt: TGCGCCAGCAGCTTGGCAACGGGGGGCTCCCCTGGCTACACCTTC

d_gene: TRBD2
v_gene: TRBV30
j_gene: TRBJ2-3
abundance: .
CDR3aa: CAWSGGAGGLTDTQYF
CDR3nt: TGTGCCTGGAGTGGTGGTGCGGGGGGACTCACAGATACGCAGTATTTT

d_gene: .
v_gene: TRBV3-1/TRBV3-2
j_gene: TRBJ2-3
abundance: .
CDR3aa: CASSLEGHLPDTQYF
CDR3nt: TGTGCCAGCAGCCTGGAGGGGCATCTTCCAGATACGCAGTATTTT

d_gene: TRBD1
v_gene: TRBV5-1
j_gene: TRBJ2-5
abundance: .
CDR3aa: CASSSTPDRGGGTQYF
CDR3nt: TGCGCCAGCAGCTCTACCCCGGACAGGGGAGGAGGGACCCAGTACTTC

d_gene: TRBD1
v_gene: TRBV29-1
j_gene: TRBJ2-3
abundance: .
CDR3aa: CSGQGSTDTQYF
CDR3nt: TGCAGCGGACAGGGAAGCACAGATACGCAGTATTTT

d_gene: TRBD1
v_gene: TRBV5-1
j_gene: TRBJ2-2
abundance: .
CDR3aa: CASSAGTGGVDTGELFF
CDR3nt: TGCGCCAGCAGCGCAGGCACAGGGGGCGTGGACACCGGGGAGCTGTTTTTT

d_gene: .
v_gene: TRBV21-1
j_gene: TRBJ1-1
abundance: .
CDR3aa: CASSKVLELNTEAFF
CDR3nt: TGTGCCAGCAGCAAAGTACTGGAGTTGAACACTGAAGCTTTCTTT

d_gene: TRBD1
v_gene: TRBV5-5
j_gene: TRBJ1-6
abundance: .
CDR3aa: CASSFGQGLRASVDSPLHF
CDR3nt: TGTGCCAGCAGCTTCGGACAGGGGCTTCGGGCTTCTGTGGATTCACCCCTCCACTTT

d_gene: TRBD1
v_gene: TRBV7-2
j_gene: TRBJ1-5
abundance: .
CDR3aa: CASRSGTGGKDQPQHF
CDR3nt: TGTGCCAGCAGATCCGGGACAGGGGGCAAGGATCAGCCCCAGCATTTT